The 8 T cell receptor beta chains given below trace back to one sample, sequenced in a study of CD8 T cells in Susac syndrome. cDNA came from around 0.5 to 1 ug RNA primed by random hexamers. TCRdb re-called the immunoSEQ multiplex PCR reads with MiXCR, one entry per CDR3 protein. The sample comprises more than 100,000 distinct CDR3 sequences, 80% to 85% of which are singletons, and around 0.5% rests with the top ten. The sequencing input was CD8+ T cells from PBMCs. Receptor source: a human donor with multiple sclerosis.

This clonotype turned up a few times. V gene TRBV27 combines with J gene TRBJ2-7, with 10 bases lining up with TRBD1. CDR3 length: 15 amino acids. Per the germline V gene, CDR1 is MNHEY and CDR2 is SMNVEV (reference sequence). The V and J ends lost 8 bases and 3 bases, in that order; junction bases with no gene match: 10. The CDR3 DNA is TGTGCCAGCTCTGACAGGGGGCGGTACCTCTACGAGCAGTACTTC. Protein sequence: CASSDRGRYLYEQYF.

The chain combines TRBV7-9 with TRBJ1-2; D is possibly TRBD1 (5 bases). V dropped 5 bases and J dropped 3 bases, with 16 bases sitting between them. CDR3 size: 15 residues. The germline V gene has CDR1 SEHNR and CDR2 FQNEAQ (reference sequence). CDR3 DNA sequence: TGTGCCAGCAGCACCGGGGCACCGGGGCACTATGGCTACACCTTC. Residues: CASSTGAPGHYGYTF.

This rearrangement joins TRBV5-6 to TRBJ2-2, with a possible D match to TRBD2 (5 bases). Germline V gene lookup returns CDR1 SGHDT and CDR2 YYEEEE. The CDR3 runs to 14 residues. V shed 1 base and J shed 5 bases, with 9 bases lying between them. CDR3 sequence: CASSLKRKTGELFF. The CDR3 region has the DNA TGTGCCAGCAGCTTGAAGCGGAAGACCGGGGAGCTGTTTTTT.

For the CDR3, the DNA is TGTGCCAGCAGCAATATCAATGAGCAGTTCTTC. Its protein product is CASSNINEQFF. The V and J genes are TRBV7-2 and TRBJ2-1; D is ambiguous. This CDR3 has 11 amino acids. Trimming stripped 5 bases from V and 6 bases from J, with 5 bases between. Per the germline V gene, CDR1 is SGHTA and CDR2 is FQGNSA. Using reference TRBV7-2 and TRBJ2-1 for the parts outside the CDR3, the full variable domain is GAGVSQSPSNKVTEKGKDVELRCDPISGHTALYWYRQSLGQGLEFLIYFQGNSAPDKSGLPSDRFSAERTGGSVSTLTIQRTQQEDSAVYLCASSNINEQFFGPGTRLTVL.

This chain uses TRBV28 with TRBJ2-7; D unresolved. V was cut by 6 bases and J by 4 bases, with 13 bases left in between. This CDR3 spans 13 amino acids. Germline lookup yields CDR1 MDHEN and CDR2 SYDVKM. The CDR3 is CASSRPGAYEQYF. CDR3 in DNA: TGTGCCAGCAGCCGTCCTGGAGCTTACGAGCAGTACTTC.

The V gene is TRBV19, the J gene TRBJ2-7; possible D gene TRBD1, 5 bases. Germline values: CDR1 LNHDA, CDR2 SQIVND (reference sequence). The CDR3 runs to 13 residues. Trimming removed 4 bases at V and 2 bases at J, with 9 bases between. CDR3 in amino acids: CASSNRWAYEQYF. The DNA of the CDR3 is TGTGCCAGTAGTAACAGGTGGGCCTACGAGCAGTACTTC. The full variable domain, rest sourced from reference TRBV19 and TRBJ2-7, is DGGITQSPKYLFRKEGQNVTLSCEQNLNHDAMYWYRQDPGQGLRLIYYSQIVNDFQKGDIAEGYSVSREKKESFPLTVTSAQKNPTAFYLCASSNRWAYEQYFGPGTRLTVT.

The sample holds a few counts of this clonotype. V and J are TRBV7-9 and TRBJ2-2; D may correspond to TRBD1 or TRBD2 (5 bases each). This CDR3 is built from 17 residues. The germline V gene encodes CDR1 SEHNR and CDR2 FQNEAQ (reference sequence). V lost 5 bases and J 4 bases, leaving 20 bases between the germline ends. The CDR3, as DNA: TGTGCCAGCAGCCAAGATCCTGGTGGGGGACCCACCGGGGAGCTGTTTTTT. This encodes CASSQDPGGGPTGELFF.

The genes are TRBV12-3 or TRBV12-4 and TRBJ2-1; no clear D. The CDR3 totals 11 residues. V was pared by 6 bases and J by 5 bases, with 5 bases between. The chain's CDR3 is CASSYNNEQFF. CDR3 sequence (DNA): TGTGCCAGCAGCTATAACAATGAGCAGTTCTTC.